These 9 T cell receptor beta chains originate from one sample sequenced in a study of T-cell reconstitution after alpha-beta-depleted transplantation in children. The authors prepared the TCRbeta library with unique molecular identifiers. TCRdb re-called the PCR reads through MiXCR, storing one row per CDR3 protein. The table lists about 540,000 distinct CDR3 sequences, about 16% of them singletons. The sequenced sample was PBMCs from the stem cell graft donor, obtained from the stem cell graft. The source of these receptors is a human donor who donated a stem cell graft to a child with acute lymphoblastic leukemia.

The chain is built from TRBV30 and TRBJ2-3; no clear D. Between the trimmed V and J ends, which lost 0 bases and 8 bases, there was a span of 3 bases. The germline V gene has CDR1 GTSNPN and CDR2 SVGIG (reference sequence). The CDR3 spans 10 residues. The CDR3 reads CAWSVSTQYF. In nucleotides, the CDR3 is TGTGCCTGGAGTGTATCTACGCAGTATTTT.

The chain uses TRBV5-1 and TRBJ1-1; 7 nucleotides align to TRBD1. This CDR3 is 14 amino acids long. Germline loops: CDR1 SGHRS, CDR2 YFSETQ. Losses at the gene ends were 4 bases for V and 7 bases for J; bases not matched to a gene: 10. CDR3 loop: CASSKTGTAFEAFF. The DNA for the CDR3 is TGCGCCAGCAGCAAGACCGGGACAGCTTTTGAAGCTTTCTTT. The variable domain in full, with the rest retrieved from reference TRBV5-1 and TRBJ1-1, is KAGVTQTPRYLIKTRGQQVTLSCSPISGHRSVSWYQQTPGQGLQFLFEYFSETQRNKGNFPGRFSGRQFSNSRSEMNVSTLELGDSALYLCASSKTGTAFEAFFGQGTRLTVV.

J is TRBJ2-6 and V is TRBV7-9; possibly TRBD1 for D (6 bases). Germline lookup yields CDR1 SEHNR and CDR2 FQNEAQ (reference sequence). The CDR3 consists of 16 residues. V lost 5 bases to trimming and J lost 3 bases, with 14 bases between them. CDR3 sequence reads: CASSPLTGLGANVLTF. In DNA, the CDR3 is TGTGCCAGCAGCCCGTTAACAGGGCTTGGGGCCAACGTCCTGACTTTC.

The chain is built from TRBV12-3 or TRBV12-4 and TRBJ2-5; TRBD1 or TRBD2 may be the D gene (5 bases each). The CDR3 covers 14 residues. Deletions cut 10 bases from V and 5 bases from J, with 20 bases between. The CDR3, as DNA: TGTGCCACCTCCATTGAGGGGCGAGAGGAGACCCAGTACTTC. Protein: CATSIEGREETQYF.

This clonotype showed up just a few times. The chain carries TRBV19 and TRBJ2-7; TRBD2 is a possible D gene (6 bases). The CDR3 sequence is 14 residues long. V lost 5 bases and J lost 5, with 16 bases in between. Per germline, CDR1 LNHDA and CDR2 SQIVND (reference sequence). CDR3: CASSVWGTSDEQYF. The CDR3 DNA is TGTGCCAGTAGTGTTTGGGGGACTTCGGACGAGCAGTACTTC.

This clonotype was seen a handful of times. J is TRBJ2-1 and V is TRBV20-1; D not resolved. V was pared by 0 bases and J by 10 bases, with 7 bases between. This CDR3 region has 11 residues. The V gene's germline CDR1 is DFQATT and CDR2 SNEGSKA (reference sequence). The CDR3 loop reads CSARDRREQFF. CDR3 in DNA: TGCAGTGCTAGAGATCGACGGGAGCAGTTCTTC.

This clonotype was observed a handful of times. The J gene is TRBJ2-7, the V gene TRBV6-1, with D tentatively TRBD1 (6 bases). This CDR3 comprises 13 residues. V was cut by 8 bases and J by 3 bases, with 14 bases left in between. The germline V gene encodes CDR1 MNHNS and CDR2 SASEGT. The CDR3 DNA reads as TGTGCCAGCCATGCCGGGACATACTACGAGCAGTACTTC. Protein sequence: CASHAGTYYEQYF.

The genes are TRBV6-5 and TRBJ2-1; D unresolved. The V end was cut by 2 bases, the J end by 6 bases, with 14 bases between. The CDR3 spans 15 residues. CDR1 is MNHEY and CDR2 is SVGAGI in the germline V gene. The CDR3 is CASSYGPPEANEQFF. The DNA for the CDR3 is TGTGCCAGCAGTTACGGACCCCCCGAGGCCAATGAGCAGTTCTTC.

V is TRBV5-6 and J is TRBJ2-6; no firm D call. The CDR3 extends over 14 amino acids. Trimming removed 4 bases at V and 2 bases at J, with 7 bases between. CDR1 and CDR2 from the germline V gene are SGHDT and YYEEEE. DNA of the CDR3: TGTGCCAGCAGCGATTACACTGGGGCCAACGTCCTGACTTTC. As protein: CASSDYTGANVLTF. The full variable domain, in which reference TRBV5-6 and TRBJ2-6 provide the parts outside the CDR3, is DAGVTQSPTHLIKTRGQQVTLRCSPKSGHDTVSWYQQALGQGPQFIFQYYEEEERQRGNFPDRFSGHQFPNYSSELNVNALLLGDSALYLCASSDYTGANVLTFGAGSRLTVL.